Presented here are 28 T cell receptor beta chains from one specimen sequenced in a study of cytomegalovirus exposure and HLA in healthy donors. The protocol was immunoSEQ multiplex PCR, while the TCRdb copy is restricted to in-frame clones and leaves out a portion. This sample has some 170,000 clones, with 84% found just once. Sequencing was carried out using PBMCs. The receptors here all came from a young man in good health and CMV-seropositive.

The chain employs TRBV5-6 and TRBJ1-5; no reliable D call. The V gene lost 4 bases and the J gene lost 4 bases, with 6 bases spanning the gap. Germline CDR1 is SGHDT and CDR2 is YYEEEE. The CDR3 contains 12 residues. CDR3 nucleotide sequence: TGTGCCAGCAGCCGTCGTAATCAGCCCCAGCATTTT. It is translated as CASSRRNQPQHF. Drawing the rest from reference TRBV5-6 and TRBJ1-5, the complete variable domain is DAGVTQSPTHLIKTRGQQVTLRCSPKSGHDTVSWYQQALGQGPQFIFQYYEEEERQRGNFPDRFSGHQFPNYSSELNVNALLLGDSALYLCASSRRNQPQHFGDGTRLSIL.

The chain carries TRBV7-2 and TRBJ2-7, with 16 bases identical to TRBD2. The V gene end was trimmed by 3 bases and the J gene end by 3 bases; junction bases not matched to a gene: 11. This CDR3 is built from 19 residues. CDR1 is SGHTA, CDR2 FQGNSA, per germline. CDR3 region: CASSFTGTSGGAGLYEQYF. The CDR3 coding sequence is TGTGCCAGCAGCTTCACGGGGACTAGCGGGGGGGCCGGTCTCTACGAGCAGTACTTC.

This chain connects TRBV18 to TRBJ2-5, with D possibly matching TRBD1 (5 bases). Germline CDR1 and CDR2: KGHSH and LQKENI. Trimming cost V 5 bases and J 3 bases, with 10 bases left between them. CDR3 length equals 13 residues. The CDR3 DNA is TGTGCCAGCTCAAATTCCAGGGAAGAGACCCAGTACTTC. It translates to CASSNSREETQYF.

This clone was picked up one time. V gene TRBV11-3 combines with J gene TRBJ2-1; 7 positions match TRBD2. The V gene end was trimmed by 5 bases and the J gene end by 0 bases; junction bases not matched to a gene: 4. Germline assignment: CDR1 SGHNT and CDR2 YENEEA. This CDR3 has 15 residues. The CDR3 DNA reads TGTGCCAGCAGCCTCCGGACTAGCTCCTACAATGAGCAGTTCTTC. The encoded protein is CASSLRTSSYNEQFF.

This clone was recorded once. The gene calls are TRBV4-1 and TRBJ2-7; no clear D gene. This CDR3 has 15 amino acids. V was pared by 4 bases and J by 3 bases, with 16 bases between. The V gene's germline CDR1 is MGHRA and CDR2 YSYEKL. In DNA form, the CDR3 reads TGCGCCAGCAGCCTCCGCCGAGCGCCGATCTACGAGCAGTACTTC. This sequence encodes CASSLRRAPIYEQYF.

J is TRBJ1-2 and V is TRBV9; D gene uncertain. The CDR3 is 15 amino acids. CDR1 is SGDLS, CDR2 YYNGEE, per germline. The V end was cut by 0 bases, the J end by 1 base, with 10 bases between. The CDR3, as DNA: TGTGCCAGCAGCGTAGACGGAGTTCTTAACTATGGCTACACCTTC. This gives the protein CASSVDGVLNYGYTF.

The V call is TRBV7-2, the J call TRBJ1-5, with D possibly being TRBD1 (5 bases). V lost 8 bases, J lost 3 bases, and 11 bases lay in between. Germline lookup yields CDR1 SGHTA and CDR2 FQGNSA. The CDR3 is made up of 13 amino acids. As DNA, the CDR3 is TGTGCCAGCTCGCAGGGCCCCAATCAGCCCCAGCATTTT. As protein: CASSQGPNQPQHF.

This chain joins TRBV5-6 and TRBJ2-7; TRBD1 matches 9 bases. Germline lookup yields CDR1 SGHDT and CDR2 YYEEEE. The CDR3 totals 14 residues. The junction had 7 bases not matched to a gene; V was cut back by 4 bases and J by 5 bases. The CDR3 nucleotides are TGTGCCAGCAGCGCCCGGGACAGGGATGACGAGCAGTACTTC. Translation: CASSARDRDDEQYF.

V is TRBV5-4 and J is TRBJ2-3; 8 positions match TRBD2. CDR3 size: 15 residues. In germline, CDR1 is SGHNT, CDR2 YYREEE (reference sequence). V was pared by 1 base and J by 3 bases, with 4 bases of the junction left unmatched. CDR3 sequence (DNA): TGTGCCAGCAGCTTGAGCGGGAGAAGTACAGATACGCAGTATTTT. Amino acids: CASSLSGRSTDTQYF.

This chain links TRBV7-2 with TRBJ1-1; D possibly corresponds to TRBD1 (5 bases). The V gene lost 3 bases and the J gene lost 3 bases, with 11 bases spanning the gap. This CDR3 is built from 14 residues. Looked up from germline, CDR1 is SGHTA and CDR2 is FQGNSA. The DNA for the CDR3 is TGTGCCAGCAGCTTTCAGGGTTTGGACACTGAAGCTTTCTTT. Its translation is CASSFQGLDTEAFF. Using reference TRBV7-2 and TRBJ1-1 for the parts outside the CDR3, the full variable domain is GAGVSQSPSNKVTEKGKDVELRCDPISGHTALYWYRQSLGQGLEFLIYFQGNSAPDKSGLPSDRFSAERTGGSVSTLTIQRTQQEDSAVYLCASSFQGLDTEAFFGQGTRLTVV.

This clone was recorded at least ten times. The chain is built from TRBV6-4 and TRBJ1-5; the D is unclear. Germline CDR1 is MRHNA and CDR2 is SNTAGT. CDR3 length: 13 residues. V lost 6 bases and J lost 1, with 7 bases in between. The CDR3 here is CASSPESNQPQHF. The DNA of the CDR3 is TGTGCCAGCAGCCCCGAGAGCAATCAGCCCCAGCATTTT.

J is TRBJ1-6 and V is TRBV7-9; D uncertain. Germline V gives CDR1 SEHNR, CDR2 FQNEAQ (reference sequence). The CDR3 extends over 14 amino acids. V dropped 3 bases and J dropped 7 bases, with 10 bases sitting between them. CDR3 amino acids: CASSFRQLNSPLHF. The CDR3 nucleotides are TGTGCCAGCAGCTTTCGTCAGTTAAATTCACCCCTCCACTTT.

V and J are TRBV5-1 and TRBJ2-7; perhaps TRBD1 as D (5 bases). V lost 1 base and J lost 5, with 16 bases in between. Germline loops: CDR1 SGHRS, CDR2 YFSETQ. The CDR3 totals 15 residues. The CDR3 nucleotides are TGCGCCAGCAGCTTGATCAGTGCAGGGCCTAACGAGCAGTACTTC. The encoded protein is CASSLISAGPNEQYF.

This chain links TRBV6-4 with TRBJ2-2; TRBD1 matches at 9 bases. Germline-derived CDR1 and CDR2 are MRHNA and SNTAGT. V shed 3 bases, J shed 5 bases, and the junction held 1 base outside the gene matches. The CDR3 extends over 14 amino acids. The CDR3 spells CASSEGTGTGELFF. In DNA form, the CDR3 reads TGTGCCAGCAGTGAAGGGACAGGGACCGGGGAGCTGTTTTTT.

The CDR3 DNA is TGTGCCAGCAATAAACAGGGTACTCCCTACGAGCAGTACTTC. Its translation is CASNKQGTPYEQYF. The rearrangement joins TRBV28 to TRBJ2-7; perhaps TRBD1 as D (6 bases). Germline V lookup: CDR1 MDHEN, CDR2 SYDVKM. V lost 7 bases and J 2 bases, leaving 15 bases between the germline ends. The CDR3 totals 14 residues.

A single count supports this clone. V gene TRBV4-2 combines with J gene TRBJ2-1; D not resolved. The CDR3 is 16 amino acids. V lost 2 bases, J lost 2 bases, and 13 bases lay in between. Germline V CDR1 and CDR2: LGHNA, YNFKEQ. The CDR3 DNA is TGTGCCAGCAGCCAAAGGCCAGACAAAACCTACAATGAGCAGTTCTTC. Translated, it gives CASSQRPDKTYNEQFF.

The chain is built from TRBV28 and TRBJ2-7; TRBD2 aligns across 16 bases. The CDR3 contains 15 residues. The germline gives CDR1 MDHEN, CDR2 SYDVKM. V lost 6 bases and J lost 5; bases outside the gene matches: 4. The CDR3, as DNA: TGTGCCAGCAGGGGACTAGCGGGAGGGGAGGACGAGCAGTACTTC. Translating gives CASRGLAGGEDEQYF. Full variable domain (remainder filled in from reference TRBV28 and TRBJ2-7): DVKVTQSSRYLVKRTGEKVFLECVQDMDHENMFWYRQDPGLGLRLIYFSYDVKMKEKGDIPEGYSVSREKKERFSLILESASTNQTSMYLCASRGLAGGEDEQYFGPGTRLTVT.

CDR3 sequence: CASTLGQGARAMSYGYTF. In DNA, the CDR3 is TGTGCCAGCACCCTGGGACAGGGGGCCCGTGCGATGAGCTATGGCTACACCTTC. V gene TRBV2 combines with J gene TRBJ1-2; 12 bases line up with TRBD1. This CDR3 region has 18 residues. The V gene end was trimmed by 7 bases and the J gene end by 4 bases; junction bases not matched to a gene: 16. The germline gives CDR1 SNHLY, CDR2 FYNNEI.

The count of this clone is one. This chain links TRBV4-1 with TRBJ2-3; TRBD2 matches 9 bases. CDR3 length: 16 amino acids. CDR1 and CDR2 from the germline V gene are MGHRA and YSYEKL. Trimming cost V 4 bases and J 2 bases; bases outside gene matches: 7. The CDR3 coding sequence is TGCGCCAGCAGCCTCGTTAGCGGGGGTCTCACAGATACGCAGTATTTT. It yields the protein CASSLVSGGLTDTQYF.

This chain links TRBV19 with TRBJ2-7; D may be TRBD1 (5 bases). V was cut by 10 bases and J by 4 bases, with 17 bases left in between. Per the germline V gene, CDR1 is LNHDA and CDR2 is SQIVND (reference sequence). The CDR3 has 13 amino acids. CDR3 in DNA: TGTGCCACCAGGACACCGGAACGGTACGAGCAGTACTTC. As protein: CATRTPERYEQYF.

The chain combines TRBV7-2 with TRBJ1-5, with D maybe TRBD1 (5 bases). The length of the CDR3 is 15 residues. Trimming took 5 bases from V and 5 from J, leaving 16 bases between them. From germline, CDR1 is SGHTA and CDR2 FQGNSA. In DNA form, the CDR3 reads TGTGCCAGCAGCCTAAACGGGGGGGGAGATCAGCCCCAGCATTTT. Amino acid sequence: CASSLNGGGDQPQHF.

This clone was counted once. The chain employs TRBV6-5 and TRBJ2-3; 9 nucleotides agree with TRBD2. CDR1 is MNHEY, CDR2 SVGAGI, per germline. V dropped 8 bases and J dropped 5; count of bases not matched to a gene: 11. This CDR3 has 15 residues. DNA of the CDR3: TGTGCCAGCCGCGGGGTAGCGGGAGCCGTAGATACGCAGTATTTT. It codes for CASRGVAGAVDTQYF.

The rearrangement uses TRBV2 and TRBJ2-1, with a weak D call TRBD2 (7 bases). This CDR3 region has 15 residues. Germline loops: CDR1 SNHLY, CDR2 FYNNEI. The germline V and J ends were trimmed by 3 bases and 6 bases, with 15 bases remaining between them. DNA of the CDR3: TGTGCCAGCAGTGAGCTGGGGGGGCCTAGCAATGAGCAGTTCTTC. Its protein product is CASSELGGPSNEQFF.

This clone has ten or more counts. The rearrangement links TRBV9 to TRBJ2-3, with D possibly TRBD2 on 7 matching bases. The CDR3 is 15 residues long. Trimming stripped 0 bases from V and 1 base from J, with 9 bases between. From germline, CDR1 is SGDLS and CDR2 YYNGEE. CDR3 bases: TGTGCCAGCAGCGTAGTAGGGGGGGGCACAGATACGCAGTATTTT. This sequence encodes CASSVVGGGTDTQYF.

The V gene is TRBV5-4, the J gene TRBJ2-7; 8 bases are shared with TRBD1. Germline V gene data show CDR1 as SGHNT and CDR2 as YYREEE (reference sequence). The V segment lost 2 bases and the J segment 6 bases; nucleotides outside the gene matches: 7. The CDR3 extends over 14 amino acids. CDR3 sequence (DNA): TGTGCCAGCAGCTTCCAGGGGGCGAATGGCGAGCAGTACTTC. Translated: CASSFQGANGEQYF.

The CDR3 spells CAWGTGTREQYF. The CDR3 DNA is TGTGCCTGGGGGACAGGCACGCGCGAGCAGTACTTC. This chain uses TRBV30 with TRBJ2-7, with 8 bases that match TRBD1. V was pared by 5 bases and J by 6 bases, with 6 bases of the junction left unmatched. The CDR3 contains 12 residues. Germline-derived CDR1 and CDR2 are GTSNPN and SVGIG (reference sequence). Complete variable domain (other parts from reference TRBV30 and TRBJ2-7): SQTIHQWPATLVQPVGSPLSLECTVEGTSNPNLYWYRQAAGRGLQLLFYSVGIGQISSEVPQNLSASRPQDRQFILSSKKLLLSDSGFYLCAWGTGTREQYFGPGTRLTVT.

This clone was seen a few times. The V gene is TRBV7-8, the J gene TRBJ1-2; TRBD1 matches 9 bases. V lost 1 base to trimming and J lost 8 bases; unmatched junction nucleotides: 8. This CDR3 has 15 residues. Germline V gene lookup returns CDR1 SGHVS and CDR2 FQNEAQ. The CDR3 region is CASSLVRGQGQGYTF. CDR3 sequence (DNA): TGTGCCAGCAGCTTAGTTAGGGGACAGGGCCAAGGCTACACCTTC.

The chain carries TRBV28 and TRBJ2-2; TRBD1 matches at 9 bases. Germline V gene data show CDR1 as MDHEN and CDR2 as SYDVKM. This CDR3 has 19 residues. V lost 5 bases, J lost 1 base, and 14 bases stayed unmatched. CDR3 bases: TGTGCCAGCAGTCCGCATTGGACAGGGGAAAGAGTGAACACCGGGGAGCTGTTTTTT. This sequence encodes CASSPHWTGERVNTGELFF.